One sample yielded the 10 T cell receptor beta chains listed below, sequenced in a study of blood T cell repertoires in COVID-19. The assay was immunoSEQ multiplex PCR, and TCRdb's table has in-frame clones only and misses some. The table records more than 200,000 clones, over 70% of them present only once. Sequencing used peripheral blood. These receptors originate from a man aged 35 to 55 with acute or convalescent COVID-19.

V usage is TRBV28 and J usage is TRBJ1-1, with 7 bases matching TRBD1. Trimming cost V 5 bases and J 11 bases; bases outside gene matches: 23. The CDR3 has 17 residues. Germline CDR1 is MDHEN and CDR2 is SYDVKM. CDR3 bases: TGTGCCAGCAGTCACTCAGGGATCCTACAGGGGTCCCGGACTGCTTTCTTT. Its protein product is CASSHSGILQGSRTAFF.

The chain is built from TRBV9 and TRBJ2-2; D is unresolved. This CDR3 contains 14 residues. With 0 bases removed from V and 6 bases from J, the gap between germline ends came to 9 bases. Germline loops: CDR1 SGDLS, CDR2 YYNGEE. The CDR3 DNA follows: TGTGCCAGCAGCGTAGCCCCGCTAGCCGGGGAGCTGTTTTTT. Amino acids: CASSVAPLAGELFF.

The V call is TRBV5-1, the J call TRBJ2-5; unclear D gene. The CDR3 consists of 13 residues. CDR1 is SGHRS, CDR2 YFSETQ, per germline. Trimming took 0 bases from V and 4 from J, leaving 7 bases between them. In DNA form, the CDR3 reads TGCGCCAGCAGCTTGGAGCGCCGAGAGACCCAGTACTTC. Residues: CASSLERRETQYF.

The V call is TRBV12-3 or TRBV12-4, the J call TRBJ2-7, with 7 bases lining up with TRBD1. The CDR3 consists of 13 residues. V lost 7 bases and J lost 5; bases outside the gene matches: 8. The CDR3 is CASMTGTEDEQYF. CDR3 nucleotide sequence: TGTGCCAGCATGACAGGGACCGAGGACGAGCAGTACTTC.

This clone has a handful of counts. This chain links TRBV28 with TRBJ2-7; 8 bases agree with TRBD2. J lost 2 bases, V lost 3 bases, and 12 bases had no gene match. The CDR3 extends over 17 amino acids. CDR1 and CDR2 (germline): MDHEN, SYDVKM. CDR3 protein: CASSLGLAGTPAYEQYF. The DNA for the CDR3 is TGTGCCAGCAGTTTGGGGCTAGCGGGCACCCCCGCCTACGAGCAGTACTTC.

This rearrangement joins TRBV27 to TRBJ2-7; D is uncertain. Germline CDR1 MNHEY, CDR2 SMNVEV (reference sequence). Trimming removed 6 bases from V and 2 bases from J, with 14 bases in between. The CDR3 is 14 amino acids. For the CDR3, the DNA is TGTGCCAGCAGCACTGAGATGCCACCCTACGAGCAGTACTTC. Translation: CASSTEMPPYEQYF.

Comment on this clone: Mismatch with germline at one junction end may stem from a read error. The chain links TRBV4-1 to TRBJ2-1, with 7 bases fitting TRBD1. CDR1 MGHRA and CDR2 YSYEKL come from the germline V gene. The CDR3 length is 14 residues. The CDR3 DNA reads as TGCGCCAGCAGCAAAGACAGGGATCTCAATGAGCAGTTCTTC. Translated, it gives CASSKDRDLNEQFF.

V usage is TRBV15 and J usage is TRBJ1-2; possibly TRBD1 for D (6 bases). This CDR3 is built from 12 residues. Trimming removed 4 bases from V and 8 bases from J, with 11 bases in between. Germline CDR1 and CDR2: LNHNV and YYDKDF (reference sequence). For the CDR3, the DNA is TGTGCCACCAGCACTTACAGGGAAGGCTACACCTTC. Translation: CATSTYREGYTF.

CDR3 loop: CASSPSTGPGEKLFF. The DNA for the CDR3 is TGTGCCAGCTCCCCCTCAACAGGACCAGGGGAAAAACTGTTTTTT. The chain carries TRBV18 and TRBJ1-4, with D possibly matching TRBD1 (5 bases). With 6 bases removed from V and 8 bases from J, the gap between germline ends came to 19 bases. Germline V gene sequence: CDR1 KGHSH, CDR2 LQKENI. The CDR3 has 15 residues.

V usage is TRBV5-4 and J usage is TRBJ2-7, with D possibly TRBD2 on 6 matching bases. This CDR3 region has 15 residues. Per the germline V gene, CDR1 is SGHNT and CDR2 is YYREEE (reference sequence). The germline V and J ends were trimmed by 0 bases and 5 bases, with 15 bases remaining between them. CDR3: CASSLGGVVLHEQYF. The CDR3 coding sequence is TGTGCCAGCAGCTTGGGGGGGGTAGTGCTACACGAGCAGTACTTC.